This T cell receptor (beta chain) was retrieved from a study of glioma-infiltrating T cells after dendritic cell vaccination. Notes on the study in general: Longer survival after dendritic cell vaccination followed higher pretreatment TIL content.

Germline assignment: CDR1 SQVTM and CDR2 ANQGSEA. CDR3 length: 13 amino acids. V shed 4 bases and J shed 3 bases, with 7 bases lying between them. For this clone: Its specificity is not known.

Amplification used 60 V beta primers and 13 J beta primers. TCRdb's copy holds only in-frame clones and misses some; the assay was immunoSEQ multiplex PCR. Among fewer than 25,000 clones listed, 75% to 85% were seen once. This specimen consisted of blood, obtained before dendritic cell vaccination. The V call is TRBV29-1, the J call TRBJ2-6, with a possible D match to TRBD2 (6 bases). This TCR was sampled from a human donor with glioblastoma. The CDR3 sequence is CSVGGNGANVLTF. CDR3 coding DNA: TGCAGCGTTGGCGGGAATGGGGCCAACGTCCTGACTTTC.